This TCR beta chain was recorded in a study of post-analysis software for immune sequencing data. Broader study findings: Controls showed lower frequencies than patients for roughly five TRBV segments, and TRBV5-6, TRBV5-1 and TRBV20-1 were among these.

Presence of unique molecular identifiers characterized the TCR beta cDNA libraries. With about 0.95 to 10 million T cells as the source, 540,000 or so cDNA molecules resulted. Using its own MiXCR run on the PCR reads, TCRdb lists one record per CDR3 protein. The profile shows under 900,000 distinct CDR3 sequences, about 57% of them singletons. About this clonotype: What it binds is not known.

After removal of 7 bases from V and 4 bases from J, the junction contained 5 bases not matched to a gene. Germline V gene lookup returns CDR1 MNHNY and CDR2 SVGAGI (reference sequence). The CDR3 runs 13 residues. This sequence originates from a girl aged 5-17 years with multiple sclerosis. The material sequenced was blood. The V and J genes are TRBV6-6 and TRBJ1-2; the match to TRBD1 covers 8 bases. As DNA, the CDR3 is TGTGCCAGCATGTCAGGGGGCAGCTATGGCTACACCTTC. Protein product: CASMSGGSYGYTF.